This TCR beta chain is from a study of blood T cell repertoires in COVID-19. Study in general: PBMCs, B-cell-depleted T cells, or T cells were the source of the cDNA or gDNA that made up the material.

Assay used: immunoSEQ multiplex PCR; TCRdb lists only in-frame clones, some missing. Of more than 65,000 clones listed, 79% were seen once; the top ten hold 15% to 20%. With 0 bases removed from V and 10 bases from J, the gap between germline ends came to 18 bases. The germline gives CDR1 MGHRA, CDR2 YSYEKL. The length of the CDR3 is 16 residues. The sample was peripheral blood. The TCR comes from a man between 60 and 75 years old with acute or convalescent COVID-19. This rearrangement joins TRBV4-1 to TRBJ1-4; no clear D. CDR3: CASSQDDWTVVGKLFF. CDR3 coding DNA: TGCGCCAGCAGCCAAGATGATTGGACTGTCGTTGGAAAACTGTTTTTT.